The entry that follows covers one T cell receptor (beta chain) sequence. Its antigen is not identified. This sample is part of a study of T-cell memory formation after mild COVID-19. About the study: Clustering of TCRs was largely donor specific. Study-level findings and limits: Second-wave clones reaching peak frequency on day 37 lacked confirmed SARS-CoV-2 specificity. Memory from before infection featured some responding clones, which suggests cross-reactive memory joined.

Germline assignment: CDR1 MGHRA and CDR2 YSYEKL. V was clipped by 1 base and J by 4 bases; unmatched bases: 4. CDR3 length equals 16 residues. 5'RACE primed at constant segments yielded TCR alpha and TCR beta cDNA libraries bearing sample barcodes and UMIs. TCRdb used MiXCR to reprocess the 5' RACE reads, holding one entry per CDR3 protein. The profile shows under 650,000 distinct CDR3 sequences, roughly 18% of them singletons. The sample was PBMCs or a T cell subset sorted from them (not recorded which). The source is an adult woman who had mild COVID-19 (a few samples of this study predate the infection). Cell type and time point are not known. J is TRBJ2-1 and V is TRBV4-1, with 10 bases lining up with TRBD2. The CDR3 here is CASSQATSGVYNEQFF. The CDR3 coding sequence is TGCGCCAGCAGCCAAGCCACTAGCGGGGTTTACAATGAGCAGTTCTTC.